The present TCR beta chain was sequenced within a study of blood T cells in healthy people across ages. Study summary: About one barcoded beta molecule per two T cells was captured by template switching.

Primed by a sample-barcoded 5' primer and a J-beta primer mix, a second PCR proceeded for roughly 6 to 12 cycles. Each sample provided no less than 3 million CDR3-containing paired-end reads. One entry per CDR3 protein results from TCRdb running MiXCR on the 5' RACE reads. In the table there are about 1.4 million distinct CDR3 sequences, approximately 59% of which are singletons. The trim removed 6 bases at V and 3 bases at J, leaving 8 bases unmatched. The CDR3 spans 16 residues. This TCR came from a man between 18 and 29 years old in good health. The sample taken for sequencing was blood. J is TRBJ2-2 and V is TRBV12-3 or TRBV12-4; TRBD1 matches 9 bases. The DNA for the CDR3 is TGTGCCAGCAGGCCTCCCGGGACAGGGTACACCGGGGAGCTGTTTTTT. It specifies CASRPPGTGYTGELFF.